Listed here are 11 T cell receptor beta chains from one sample, sequenced in a study of radiotherapy plus CTLA-4 blockade in lung cancer. The method was immunoSEQ multiplex PCR; TCRdb's version includes in-frame clones alone and lacks a portion of them. The repertoire holds more than 75,000 clones, with around 80% as singletons. The sample in question was peripheral blood, obtained from a patient treated with radiotherapy plus ipilimumab. The receptors were gathered from a human donor with non-small cell lung cancer that progressed on radiotherapy plus ipilimumab.

The V and J genes are TRBV18 and TRBJ2-3; no definite D call. Trimming cost V 3 bases and J 2 bases, with 15 bases left between them. Germline V gene sequence: CDR1 KGHSH, CDR2 LQKENI. This CDR3 contains 16 residues. This chain's CDR3 is CASSPDRTRNTDTQYF. The CDR3 DNA sequence: TGTGCCAGCTCACCTGATAGAACCCGGAACACAGATACGCAGTATTTT.

The rearrangement uses TRBV15 and TRBJ1-1; the D gene is possibly TRBD1 (6 bases). V lost 2 bases, J lost 6 bases, and 10 bases lay in between. There are 13 residues in the CDR3. Germline V gene sequence: CDR1 LNHNV, CDR2 YYDKDF (reference sequence). This CDR3 reads CATSRRGGAEAFF. In nucleotides, the CDR3 is TGTGCCACCAGCAGACGGGGGGGCGCTGAAGCTTTCTTT.

The CDR3 spells CASSILAVSTDTQYF. The CDR3 DNA follows: TGTGCCAGCAGCATTCTAGCGGTTAGCACAGATACGCAGTATTTT. The V and J genes are TRBV7-3 and TRBJ2-3, with TRBD2 matching over 7 bases. The junction had 5 bases not matched to a gene; V was cut back by 5 bases and J by 0 bases. From germline, CDR1 is SGHTA and CDR2 FQGTGA. The CDR3 has 15 residues.

This clone rates as medium-sized (0.01 to 0.1%). V and J are TRBV28 and TRBJ1-2; D call uncertain. CDR1 and CDR2 (germline): MDHEN, SYDVKM. This CDR3 is built from 14 residues. V was trimmed by 2 bases and J by 0 bases, leaving 7 bases between them. CDR3 loop: CASSLGTANYGYTF. CDR3 DNA sequence: TGTGCCAGCAGTTTAGGAACAGCTAACTATGGCTACACCTTC.

The genes are TRBV28 and TRBJ2-7; 9 bases are a match to TRBD1. This CDR3 is 14 amino acids long. Germline values: CDR1 MDHEN, CDR2 SYDVKM. The V gene end was trimmed by 5 bases and the J gene end by 5 bases; junction bases not matched to a gene: 7. The CDR3 DNA reads TGTGCCAGCAGTCCACCGGGACAGGGAAACGAGCAGTACGTC. As protein: CASSPPGQGNEQYV.

The chain employs TRBV9 and TRBJ2-7; D call uncertain. V was trimmed by 4 bases and J by 3 bases, leaving 17 bases between them. The CDR3 extends over 15 amino acids. CDR1 and CDR2 (germline): SGDLS, YYNGEE. Written as DNA, the CDR3 is TGTGCCAGCAGCCCGTGGTACAGACCCTACTACGAGCAGTACGTC. Protein product: CASSPWYRPYYEQYV.

V is TRBV27 and J is TRBJ2-5; a possible D gene is TRBD2 (5 bases). Germline V gene data show CDR1 as MNHEY and CDR2 as SMNVEV (reference sequence). V lost 4 bases and J 2 bases, leaving 14 bases between the germline ends. The CDR3 consists of 15 residues. The CDR3 DNA reads TGTGCCAGCAGTTCGGACTGGGTTGATCAAGAGACCCAGTACTTC. Its translation is CASSSDWVDQETQYF.

This clone was found a few times. The gene calls are TRBV5-6 and TRBJ2-6; D uncertain. V lost 9 bases to trimming and J lost 1 base, with 8 bases between them. The CDR3 covers 13 residues. Germline V lookup: CDR1 SGHDT, CDR2 YYEEEE. CDR3 sequence (DNA): TGTGCCACCGCTCGGTCTGGGGCCAACGTCCTGACTTTC. It translates to CATARSGANVLTF.

The J gene is TRBJ1-5, the V gene TRBV27, with D uncertain. The CDR3 consists of 14 residues. V lost 3 bases and J lost 6, with 12 bases in between. Germline assignment: CDR1 MNHEY and CDR2 SMNVEV (reference sequence). CDR3: CASSLGRVGQPQHF. The CDR3 bases are TGTGCCAGCAGTTTGGGGAGAGTGGGTCAGCCCCAGCATTTT.

The chain couples TRBV5-1 to TRBJ2-1, with 9 bases aligning to TRBD2. The CDR3 is 16 residues long. Germline CDR1 is SGHRS and CDR2 is YFSETQ. V gave up 0 bases and J gave up 4 bases; unmatched junction bases: 5. The CDR3 region has the DNA TGCGCCAGCAGCTTGGTTGCGGCGGGAGGGTACAATGAGCAGTTCTTC. Translating it yields CASSLVAAGGYNEQFF.

The rearrangement joins TRBV19 to TRBJ2-2, with TRBD2 identical over 15 bases. Per germline, CDR1 LNHDA and CDR2 SQIVND (reference sequence). The CDR3 is 16 residues long. V trimming: 6 bases; J trimming: 1 base; junction bases outside the gene matches: 0. The CDR3 loop is CASRGLAGGNTGELFF. As DNA, the CDR3 is TGTGCCAGTAGGGGACTAGCGGGAGGGAACACCGGGGAGCTGTTTTTT.